This T cell receptor beta chain stems from a study of CD8 T cells in Susac syndrome. Reverse transcription used about 0.45 to 1 ug RNA and random hexamers. Across 54 Vbeta and 13 Jbeta, immunoSEQ multiplex PCR amplified TCR beta CDR3. Each CDR3 protein is one row after TCRdb ran MiXCR on the immunoSEQ multiplex PCR reads. The repertoire holds about 90,000 distinct CDR3 sequences, with around 93% as singletons. Trimming took off 1 base at V and 10 bases at J, with 13 bases between the two ends. Germline-derived CDR1 and CDR2 are DFQATT and SNEGSKA (reference sequence). The CDR3 loop spans 12 amino acids.

The rearrangement links TRBV20-1 to TRBJ1-1; no reliable D call. The specimen sequenced was CD8+ T cells from PBMCs. The receptor was isolated from a human donor in good health. The CDR3 spells CSARVLKGGAFF. For the CDR3, the DNA is TGCAGTGCTAGAGTATTGAAGGGTGGAGCTTTCTTT.